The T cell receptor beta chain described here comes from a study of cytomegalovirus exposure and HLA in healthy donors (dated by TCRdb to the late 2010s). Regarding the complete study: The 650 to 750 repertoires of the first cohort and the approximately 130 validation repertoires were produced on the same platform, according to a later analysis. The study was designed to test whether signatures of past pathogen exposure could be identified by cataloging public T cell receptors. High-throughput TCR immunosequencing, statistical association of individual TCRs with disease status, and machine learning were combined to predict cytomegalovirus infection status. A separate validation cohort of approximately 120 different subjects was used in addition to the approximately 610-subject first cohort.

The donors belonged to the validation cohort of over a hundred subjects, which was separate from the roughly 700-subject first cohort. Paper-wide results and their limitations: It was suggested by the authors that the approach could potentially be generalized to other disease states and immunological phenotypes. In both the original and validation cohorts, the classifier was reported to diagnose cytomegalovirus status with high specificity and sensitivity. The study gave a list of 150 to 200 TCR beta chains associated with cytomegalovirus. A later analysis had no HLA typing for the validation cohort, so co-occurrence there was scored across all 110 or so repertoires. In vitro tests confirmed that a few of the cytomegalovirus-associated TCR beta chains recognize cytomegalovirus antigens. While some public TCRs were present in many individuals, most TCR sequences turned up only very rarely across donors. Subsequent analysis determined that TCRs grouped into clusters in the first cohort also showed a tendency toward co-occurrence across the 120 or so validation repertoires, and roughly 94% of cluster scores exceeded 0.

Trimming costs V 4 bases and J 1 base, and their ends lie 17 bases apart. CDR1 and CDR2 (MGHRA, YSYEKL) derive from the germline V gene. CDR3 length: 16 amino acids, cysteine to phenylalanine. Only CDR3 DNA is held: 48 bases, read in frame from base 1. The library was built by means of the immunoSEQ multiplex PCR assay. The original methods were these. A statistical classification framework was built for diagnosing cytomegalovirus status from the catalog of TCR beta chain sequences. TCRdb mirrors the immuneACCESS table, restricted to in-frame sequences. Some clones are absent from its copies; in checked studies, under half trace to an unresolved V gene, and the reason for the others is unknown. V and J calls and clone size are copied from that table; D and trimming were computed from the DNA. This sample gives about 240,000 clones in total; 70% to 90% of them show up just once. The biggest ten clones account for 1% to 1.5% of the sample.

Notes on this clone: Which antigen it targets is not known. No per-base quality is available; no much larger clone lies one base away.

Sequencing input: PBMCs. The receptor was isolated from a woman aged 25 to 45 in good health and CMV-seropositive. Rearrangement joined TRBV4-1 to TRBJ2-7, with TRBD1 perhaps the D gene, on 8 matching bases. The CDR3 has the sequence CASSPREGTGSYEQYF. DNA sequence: TGCGCCAGCAGCCCTAGGGAGGGGACAGGATCCTACGAGCAGTACTTC.